Following are 12 T cell receptor beta chains from one sample sequenced in a study of T cell responses to AZD1222 COVID-19 vaccine. The protocol was immunoSEQ multiplex PCR, while the TCRdb copy is restricted to in-frame clones and leaves out a portion. The table records about 77,000 clones, roughly 90% of them present only once. This specimen was peripheral blood, taken 28 days after the second AZD1222 dose. The receptors derive from an adult who received the AZD1222 COVID-19 vaccine.

V gene TRBV6-5 combines with J gene TRBJ2-3; D gene unclear. CDR1 is MNHEY, CDR2 SVGAGI, per germline. This CDR3 spans 14 amino acids. Trimming pared 6 bases from V and 0 bases from J, leaving 10 bases between. The CDR3 DNA reads as TGTGCCAGCAGGCGGAGTTCGAGCACAGATACGCAGTATTTT. Its translation: CASRRSSSTDTQYF.

This sequence joins TRBV19 and TRBJ1-1; the D gene is possibly TRBD1 (5 bases). Trimming removed 6 bases at V and 6 bases at J, with 29 bases between. CDR1 is LNHDA, CDR2 SQIVND, per germline (reference sequence). This CDR3 comprises 18 residues. The CDR3: CASSRRTGTPAEAPEAFF. For the CDR3, the DNA is TGTGCCAGTAGCCGACGCACTGGGACCCCCGCAGAGGCCCCTGAAGCTTTCTTT.

This CDR3 reads CASSPFLLAGGLSYEQYF. The CDR3 DNA reads as TGTGCCAGCAGTCCCTTCTTACTAGCGGGAGGTTTATCCTACGAGCAGTACTTC. This chain joins TRBV4-2 and TRBJ2-7; TRBD2 aligns across 12 bases. Germline V gene data show CDR1 as LGHNA and CDR2 as YNFKEQ. V trimming: 6 bases; J trimming: 1 base; junction bases outside the gene matches: 13. CDR3 length equals 18 residues.

The chain uses TRBV11-3 and TRBJ2-1; 13 bases align to TRBD2. The V gene's germline CDR1 is SGHNT and CDR2 YENEEA. Germline trimming cut 3 bases from V and 9 bases from J; bases unmatched to any gene: 8. This CDR3 is built from 16 residues. CDR3 bases: TGTGCCAGCAGCTTCGGGACTAGCGGGATATTTAGTGAGCAGTTCTTC. It encodes CASSFGTSGIFSEQFF.

This rearrangement joins TRBV14 to TRBJ2-5; maybe TRBD1 (5 bases). This CDR3 contains 12 residues. The germline gives CDR1 SGHDN, CDR2 FVKESK. Trimming cost V 5 bases and J 3 bases, with 7 bases left between them. CDR3 amino acids: CASSTGKETQYF. For the CDR3, the DNA is TGTGCCAGCAGCACAGGAAAAGAGACCCAGTACTTC.

The J gene is TRBJ2-7, the V gene TRBV21-1; whether TRBD1, the table's D call, matches the DNA was not checked. TRBV21-1 is shown as a pseudogene. The CDR3 sequence is 14 residues long. CDR3 protein: CASSEGPHPYEQYF. CDR3 nucleotide sequence: TGTGCCAGCAGCGAAGGGCCCCATCCCTACGAGCAGTACTTC.

This clone is a singleton in its sample. The J gene is TRBJ1-1, the V gene TRBV2, with 9 bases that match TRBD1. The J segment lost 4 bases and the V segment lost 5 bases, leaving 5 bases of the junction unmatched. The germline V gene has CDR1 SNHLY and CDR2 FYNNEI. The CDR3 sequence is 14 residues long. CDR3 sequence reads: CASSQTGGVTEAFF. The CDR3, as DNA: TGTGCCAGCAGTCAGACAGGGGGGGTCACTGAAGCTTTCTTT.

This chain uses TRBV18 with TRBJ1-1; weak D call: TRBD1 (5 bases). With 5 bases removed from V and 1 base from J, the gap between germline ends came to 14 bases. CDR3 length: 15 amino acids. Germline V gene data show CDR1 as KGHSH and CDR2 as LQKENI. CDR3 DNA sequence: TGTGCCAGCTCAACGCGGACCGGGGCGAACACTGAAGCTTTCTTT. This codes for CASSTRTGANTEAFF.

The chain combines TRBV9 with TRBJ2-1, with 9 bases matching TRBD2. This CDR3 is built from 16 residues. Germline values: CDR1 SGDLS, CDR2 YYNGEE. The V segment lost 1 base and the J segment 3 bases; nucleotides outside the gene matches: 5. The CDR3 reads CASSVPAGGGYNEQFF. The CDR3 DNA follows: TGTGCCAGCAGCGTACCGGCGGGAGGGGGCTACAATGAGCAGTTCTTC.

V gene TRBV28 combines with J gene TRBJ1-5; 10 nucleotides match TRBD1. Trimming cost V 5 bases and J 7 bases; bases outside gene matches: 8. The CDR3 has 15 residues. Germline V gene sequence: CDR1 MDHEN, CDR2 SYDVKM. The CDR3 bases are TGTGCCAGCAGTCTCGGGACAGGGGTTTTGCAGCCCCAGCATTTT. As protein: CASSLGTGVLQPQHF. Complete variable domain (other parts from reference TRBV28 and TRBJ1-5): DVKVTQSSRYLVKRTGEKVFLECVQDMDHENMFWYRQDPGLGLRLIYFSYDVKMKEKGDIPEGYSVSREKKERFSLILESASTNQTSMYLCASSLGTGVLQPQHFGDGTRLSIL.

This chain connects TRBV15 to TRBJ2-2; D may be TRBD1 (7 bases). Germline V lookup: CDR1 LNHNV, CDR2 YYDKDF (reference sequence). This CDR3 has 17 residues. Trimming took 0 bases from V and 4 from J, leaving 15 bases between them. The CDR3: CATSRDAGRGVTGELFF. The CDR3 nucleotides are TGTGCCACCAGCAGAGATGCGGGCAGGGGGGTCACCGGGGAGCTGTTTTTT.

V gene TRBV28 combines with J gene TRBJ1-1, with 7 bases matching TRBD1. The CDR3 is made up of 13 amino acids. Trimming took 6 bases from V and 5 from J; bases not matched to a gene: 6. Germline-derived CDR1 and CDR2 are MDHEN and SYDVKM. CDR3 coding DNA: TGTGCCAGCAGGACCAGGGGGAGGACTGAAGCTTTCTTT. Amino acids: CASRTRGRTEAFF.